This T cell receptor beta chain derives from a study of cytomegalovirus exposure and HLA in healthy donors. TCRdb keeps only in-frame clones here, not all; method: immunoSEQ multiplex PCR. The sample holds roughly 350,000 clones, roughly 88% seen once. Trimming shortened V by 4 bases and J by 5 bases, and 15 bases separated the two germline ends. This CDR3 spans 14 amino acids. Germline V gene lookup returns CDR1 SGHRS and CDR2 YFSETQ. The chain carries TRBV5-1 and TRBJ2-5; tentative D call: TRBD2 (6 bases). Material for sequencing was PBMCs. The receptor was isolated from a woman aged 18-30 years in good health and CMV-seronegative. The CDR3 is CASSEEGPGETQYF. The DNA of the CDR3 is TGCGCCAGCAGCGAGGAGGGCCCAGGGGAGACCCAGTACTTC.